This T cell receptor beta chain was documented in a study of cytomegalovirus exposure and HLA in healthy donors. Study overall: Of around 400 genotyped donors, roughly 80% grouped in the Caucasian-associated ancestry cluster. Study-level findings and limits: The Asian-associated ancestry cluster reportedly had fewer N-insertions than the roughly 670-donor mean in a later analysis. TCR beta chains numbering more than 150 were designated cytomegalovirus-associated.

CDR3 length: 13 residues. Trimming pared 6 bases from V and 5 bases from J, leaving 14 bases between. Germline CDR1 is LNHDA and CDR2 is SQIVND (reference sequence). Primers: 60 Vbeta forward and 13 Jbeta reverse. Libraries were prepared by immunoSEQ multiplex PCR; TCRdb keeps only in-frame clonotypes and omits some of them. The sample includes about 100,000 clones, roughly 74% of them seen just once. Comment on this clone: The target antigen is unknown.

Input material: PBMCs. The chain couples TRBV19 to TRBJ2-7, with D perhaps matching TRBD1 (6 bases). The receptor was isolated from a woman in her 70s in good health and CMV-seropositive. CDR3 nucleotide sequence: TGTGCCAGTAGGACCGGGCAGGGGAACGAGCAGTACTTC. Translation: CASRTGQGNEQYF. Full variable domain (remainder filled in from reference TRBV19 and TRBJ2-7): DGGITQSPKYLFRKEGQNVTLSCEQNLNHDAMYWYRQDPGQGLRLIYYSQIVNDFQKGDIAEGYSVSREKKESFPLTVTSAQKNPTAFYLCASRTGQGNEQYFGPGTRLTVT.